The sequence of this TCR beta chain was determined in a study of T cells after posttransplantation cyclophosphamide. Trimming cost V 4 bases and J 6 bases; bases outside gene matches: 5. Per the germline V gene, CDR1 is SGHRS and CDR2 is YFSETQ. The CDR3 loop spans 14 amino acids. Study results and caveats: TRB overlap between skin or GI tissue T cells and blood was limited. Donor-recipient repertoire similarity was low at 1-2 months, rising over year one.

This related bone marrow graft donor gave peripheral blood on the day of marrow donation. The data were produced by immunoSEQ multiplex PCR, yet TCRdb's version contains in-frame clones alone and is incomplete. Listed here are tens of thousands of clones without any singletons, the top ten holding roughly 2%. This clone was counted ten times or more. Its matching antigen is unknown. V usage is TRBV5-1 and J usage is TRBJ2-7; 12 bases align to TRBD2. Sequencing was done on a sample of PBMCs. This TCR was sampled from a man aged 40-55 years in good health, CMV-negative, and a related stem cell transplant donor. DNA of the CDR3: TGCGCCAGCAGCCAGACTAGCGGGAGTGCCGAGCAGTACTTC. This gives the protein CASSQTSGSAEQYF. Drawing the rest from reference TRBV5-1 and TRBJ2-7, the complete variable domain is KAGVTQTPRYLIKTRGQQVTLSCSPISGHRSVSWYQQTPGQGLQFLFEYFSETQRNKGNFPGRFSGRQFSNSRSEMNVSTLELGDSALYLCASSQTSGSAEQYFGPGTRLTVT.